The T cell receptor (beta chain) under discussion was sequenced for a study of graft-versus-host responses after intestinal transplantation. Study background: Anti-thymocyte globulin induction preceded 2 to 4 years of tacrolimus and steroid maintenance in all recipients.

The protocol was immunoSEQ multiplex PCR, while the TCRdb copy is restricted to in-frame clones and leaves out a portion. The sample records about 120,000 clones, 90% being singletons. For this clone: Its antigen is currently unknown.

Study-wide findings and caveats: The study found high graft-versus-host to host-versus-graft clonal ratios in allografts of patients with graft-donor T cell macrochimerism. Analysis identified GvH clones in recipient marrow, with some appearing first in ileum or blood.

The receptor's source is a human donor who received an intestinal transplant. The sample in question was unstimulated CD4+ T cells sorted from spleen or lymph node cells, obtained before intestinal transplant.

Here the CDR3 reads CASSGTVTSYEQYF. For the CDR3, the DNA is TGTGCCAGCTCCGGGACTGTTACTTCCTACGAGCAGTACTTC. The chain carries TRBV6-1 and TRBJ2-7, with TRBD2 as a possible D gene (6 bases). There are 14 residues in the CDR3. The germline V and J ends were trimmed by 8 bases and 1 base, with 15 bases remaining between them. Per germline, CDR1 MNHNS and CDR2 SASEGT.